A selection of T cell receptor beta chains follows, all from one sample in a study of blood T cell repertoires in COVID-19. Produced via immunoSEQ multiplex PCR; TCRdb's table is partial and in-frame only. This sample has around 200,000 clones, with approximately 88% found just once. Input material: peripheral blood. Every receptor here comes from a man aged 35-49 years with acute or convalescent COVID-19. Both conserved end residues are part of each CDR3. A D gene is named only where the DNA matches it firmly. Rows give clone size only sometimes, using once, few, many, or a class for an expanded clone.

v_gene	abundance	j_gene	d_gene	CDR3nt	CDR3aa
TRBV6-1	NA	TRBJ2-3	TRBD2	TGTGCCAGCAGTGAATGGGGGACTAGCGGCACAGATACGCAGTATTTT	CASSEWGTSGTDTQYF
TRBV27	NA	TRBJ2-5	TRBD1	TGTGCCAGCAGTTACCGGGACAGGGTAACAGAGACCCAGTACTTC	CASSYRDRVTETQYF
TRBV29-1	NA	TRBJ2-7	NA	TGCAGTGGGAGGGGGGGGAATACCTACGAGCAGTACTTC	CSGRGGNTYEQYF
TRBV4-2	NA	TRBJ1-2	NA	TGTGCCAGCAGCCAAGCCGGACAGTTCTATGGCTACACCTTC	CASSQAGQFYGYTF
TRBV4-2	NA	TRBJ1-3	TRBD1	TGTGCCAGCAGCCAGCCAGACAGGGTCTCTGGAAACACCATATATTTT	CASSQPDRVSGNTIYF
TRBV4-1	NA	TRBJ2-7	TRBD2	TGCGCCAGCAGCCAAGATAACGGGAGGTTCGCGGCCCAGGGCATCTCCTACGAGCAGTACTTC	CASSQDNGRFAAQGISYEQYF
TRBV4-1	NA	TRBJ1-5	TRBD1	TGCGCCAGCAGCCAAAACTTGCCGGGACAGGGGGTTAGCAATCAGCCCCAGCATTTT	CASSQNLPGQGVSNQPQHF
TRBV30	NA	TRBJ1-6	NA	TGTGCCTGGAGTCAGGGCCGGAATTCACCCCTCCACTTT	CAWSQGRNSPLHF
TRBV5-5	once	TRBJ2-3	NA	TGTGCCAGCAGCTTGTGGCTTGACAGGACCTGGGTAGGTACGCAGTATTTT	CASSLWLDRTWVGTQYF
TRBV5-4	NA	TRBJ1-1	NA	TGTGCCAGCAGCTTGGCCCGGGCGGGGGACACTGAAGCTTTCTTT	CASSLARAGDTEAFF
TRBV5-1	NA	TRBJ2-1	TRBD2	TGCGCCAGCAGCAAACCAACTAGCGGGGGGGCCAATGAGCAGTTCTTC	CASSKPTSGGANEQFF
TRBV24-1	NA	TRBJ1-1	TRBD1	TGTGCCACCAGTGATCCCCGGACAGGGAACACTGAAGCTTTCTTT	CATSDPRTGNTEAFF
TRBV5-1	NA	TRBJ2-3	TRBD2	TGCGCCAGCAGCCTAGCGGGGGCAAGCACAGATACGCAGTATTTT	CASSLAGASTDTQYF
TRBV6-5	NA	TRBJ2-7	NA	TGTGCCAGCAGGAGTCCGGGACAACCCTACGAGCAGTACTTC	CASRSPGQPYEQYF
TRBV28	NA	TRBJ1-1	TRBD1	TGTGCCAGCAGTTCGATCACCGGACAGGGCCGCACTGAAGCTTTCTTT	CASSSITGQGRTEAFF
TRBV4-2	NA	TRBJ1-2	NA	TGTGCCAGCAGCCAAGAGGGGGCAGGGGATATCTATGGCTACACCTTC	CASSQEGAGDIYGYTF
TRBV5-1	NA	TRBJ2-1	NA	TGCGCCAGCAGCTTGCAGGGTCATAGAGGCAGGGAGGACGAGCAGTTCTTC	CASSLQGHRGREDEQFF
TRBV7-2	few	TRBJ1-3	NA	TGTGCCAGCAGTCCAGGGTTTAGAAGAAACACCATATATTTT	CASSPGFRRNTIYF
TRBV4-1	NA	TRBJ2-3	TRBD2	TGCGCCAGCAGCCAAGGTTGGACTAGCGGGGCCTCTAGCACAGATACGCAGTATTTT	CASSQGWTSGASSTDTQYF
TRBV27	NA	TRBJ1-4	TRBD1	TGTGCCAGCAGTTTATATGGGACAGGGCTCACTAATGAAAAACTGTTTTTT	CASSLYGTGLTNEKLFF
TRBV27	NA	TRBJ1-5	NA	TGTGCCAGCAGTTTAGGGAGTAATAGCAATCAGCCCCAGCATTTT	CASSLGSNSNQPQHF
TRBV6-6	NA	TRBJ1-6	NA	TGTGCCAGCGCGGGGGGGAGTTCACCCCTCCACTTT	CASAGGSSPLHF
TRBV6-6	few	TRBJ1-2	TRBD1	TGTGCCAGCAGTCCACTTCGGGACAGTCGACTGTGGGGTGTGGGCGATGGCTACACCTTC	CASSPLRDSRLWGVGDGYTF
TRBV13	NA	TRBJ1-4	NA	TGTGCCAGCAGCTTATTCCGCGGCGGAACAAATGAAAAACTGTTTTTT	CASSLFRGGTNEKLFF
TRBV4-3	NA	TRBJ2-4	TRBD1	TGCGCCAGCAGCTTATACAGGGGAGCCAAAAACATTCAGTACTTC	CASSLYRGAKNIQYF
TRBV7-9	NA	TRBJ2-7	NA	TGTGCCAGCAGCTTCCGGGACACCCTTTACGAGCAGTACTTC	CASSFRDTLYEQYF
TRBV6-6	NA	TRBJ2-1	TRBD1	TGTGCCAGCGAGGGGGCTTCGTCCTACAATGAGCAGTTCTTC	CASEGASSYNEQFF
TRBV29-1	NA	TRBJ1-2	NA	TGCAGCGTTGAAGAACGGGGGGCGCATATCTATGGCTACACCTTC	CSVEERGAHIYGYTF
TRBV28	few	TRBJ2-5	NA	TGTGCCAGCATGTCCCGAGGGGTCGGACAGGAGACCCAGTACTTC	CASMSRGVGQETQYF
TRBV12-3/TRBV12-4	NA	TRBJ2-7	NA	TGTGCCAGCAGTTTAGCGGGAGCCTACGAGCAGTACTTC	CASSLAGAYEQYF
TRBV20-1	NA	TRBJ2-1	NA	TGCAGTGCCCTCCCAAGGGGGCAGTTCTTC	CSALPRGQFF
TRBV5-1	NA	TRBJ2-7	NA	TGCGCCAGCAGCTTGGGTCAGTCCTACGAGCAGTACTTC	CASSLGQSYEQYF
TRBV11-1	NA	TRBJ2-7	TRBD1	TGTGCCAGCGGCTGGACAGGGGGGAACGAGCAGTACTTC	CASGWTGGNEQYF
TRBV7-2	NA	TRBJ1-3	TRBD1	TGTGCCAGCAGCTTGGACAGGGGGGACACCATATATTTT	CASSLDRGDTIYF